The clone carrying this T cell receptor beta chain was counted ten times or more. This sample is drawn from a study of Graves' ophthalmopathy and Graves' hyperthyroidism. Study-level information: Hyperthyroidism was considered stable when no ophthalmopathy appeared within 18 months of follow-up.

CDR3 length: 15 amino acids. The J segment lost 5 bases and the V segment lost 5 bases, leaving 10 bases of the junction unmatched. The V gene's germline CDR1 is SGHVS and CDR2 FQNEAQ. Amplification from RNA transcripts yielded the TCR beta CDR3 regions. An opening RT-PCR round employed HTBI primers and preceded a second-round multiplex PCR. MiXCR was run by TCRdb on the multiplex PCR reads, yielding one entry per CDR3 protein. The sample carries over a million distinct CDR3 sequences, 35% to 45% recorded once. The source material was peripheral blood or thyroid tissue (not recorded which). The genes are TRBV7-8 and TRBJ1-1, with TRBD1 identical over 8 bases. This sequence was found in an adult man with Graves' hyperthyroidism. CDR3 amino acids: CASSRDQGAGTEAFF. Here the CDR3 DNA reads TGTGCCAGCAGCCGAGACCAGGGGGCAGGAACTGAAGCTTTCTTT.